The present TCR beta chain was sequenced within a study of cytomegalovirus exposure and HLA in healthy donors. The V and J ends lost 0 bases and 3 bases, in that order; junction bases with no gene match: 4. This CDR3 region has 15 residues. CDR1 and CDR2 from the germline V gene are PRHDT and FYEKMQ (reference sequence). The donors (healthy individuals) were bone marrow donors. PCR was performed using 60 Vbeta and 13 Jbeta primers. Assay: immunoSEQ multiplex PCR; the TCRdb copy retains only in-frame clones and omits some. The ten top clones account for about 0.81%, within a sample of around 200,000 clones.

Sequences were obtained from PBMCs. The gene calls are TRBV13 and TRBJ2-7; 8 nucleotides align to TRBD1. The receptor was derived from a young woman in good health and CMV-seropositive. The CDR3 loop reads CASSLGDRGVYEQYF. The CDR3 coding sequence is TGTGCCAGCAGCTTAGGAGACAGGGGCGTCTACGAGCAGTACTTC.